This record looks at one T cell receptor (beta chain) sequence and its context. Each of the donors was a healthy bone marrow donor. This entry is derived from a study of cytomegalovirus exposure and HLA in healthy donors. On the study more broadly: Counted in an early data release were approximately 80 million unique TCRs from HLA-typed donors.

Researchers ran the PCR with 60 Vbeta and 13 Jbeta primers. Profiled with immunoSEQ multiplex PCR; TCRdb holds only in-frame clones, not every one. The sample lists tens of thousands of clones; 84% were seen once. Trimming stripped 4 bases from V and 0 bases from J, with 7 bases between. The CDR3 has 13 residues. CDR1 is SNHLY, CDR2 FYNNEI, per germline. The sequencing sample was made of PBMCs. The receptor was isolated from a man in his 70s in good health and CMV-seropositive. The V call is TRBV2, the J call TRBJ2-7; maybe TRBD1 (6 bases). Written as DNA, the CDR3 is TGTGCCAGCAGTGTAGGGGGCTCCTACGAGCAGTACTTC. Protein product: CASSVGGSYEQYF.